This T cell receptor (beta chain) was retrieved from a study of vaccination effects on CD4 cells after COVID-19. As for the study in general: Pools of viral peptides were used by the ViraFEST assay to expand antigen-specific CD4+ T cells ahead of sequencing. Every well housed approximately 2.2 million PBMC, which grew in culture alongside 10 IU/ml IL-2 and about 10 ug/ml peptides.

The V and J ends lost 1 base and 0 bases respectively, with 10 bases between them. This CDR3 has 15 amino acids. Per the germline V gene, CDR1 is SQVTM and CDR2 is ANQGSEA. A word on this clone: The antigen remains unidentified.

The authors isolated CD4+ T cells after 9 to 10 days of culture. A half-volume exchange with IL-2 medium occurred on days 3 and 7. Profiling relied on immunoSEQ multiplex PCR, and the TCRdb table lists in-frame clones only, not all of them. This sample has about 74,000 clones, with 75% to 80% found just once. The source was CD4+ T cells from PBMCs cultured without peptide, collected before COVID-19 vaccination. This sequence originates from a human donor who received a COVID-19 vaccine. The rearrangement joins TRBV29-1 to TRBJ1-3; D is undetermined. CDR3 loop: CSVEVAATSGNTIYF. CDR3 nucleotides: TGCAGCGTTGAAGTGGCTGCGACCTCTGGAAACACCATATATTTT. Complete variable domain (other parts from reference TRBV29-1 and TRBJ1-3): SAVISQKPSRDICQRGTSLTIQCQVDSQVTMMFWYRQQPGQSLTLIATANQGSEATYESGFVIDKFPISRPNLTFSTLTVSNMSPEDSSIYLCSVEVAATSGNTIYFGEGSWLTVV.